This entry lists 21 T cell receptor beta chains sequenced from one sample in a study of beta chain features in type 1 diabetes. Sequencing targeted expressed TCRB transcripts, as all isolated RNA had been reverse transcribed. Assay: immunoSEQ multiplex PCR; the TCRdb copy retains only in-frame clones and omits some. The table lists 900,000 or so clones, about 17% of them singletons. Input material: naive CD4+ T cells from blood. Receptors originate from a woman aged 18-35 years in good health.

The chain combines TRBV10-3 with TRBJ1-1, with 7 bases that match TRBD1. The CDR3 runs to 14 residues. The V gene's germline CDR1 is ENHRY and CDR2 SYGVKD. The ends lost 6 bases at V and 0 bases at J; junction bases unmatched: 4. CDR3 sequence (DNA): TGTGCCATCAGGGCGGGACAGATGAACACTGAAGCTTTCTTT. As protein: CAIRAGQMNTEAFF.

This clone was picked up a small number of times. The V call is TRBV15, the J call TRBJ2-1; 10 bases line up with TRBD1. CDR1 and CDR2 (germline): LNHNV, YYDKDF (reference sequence). V lost 2 bases, J lost 6 bases, and 7 bases stayed unmatched. The CDR3 contains 16 residues. For the CDR3, the DNA is TGTGCCACCAGCAGATCAGCGGGACAGGGGTCCAATGAGCAGTTCTTC. Translating gives CATSRSAGQGSNEQFF.

This chain uses TRBV7-3 with TRBJ2-1; TRBD2 matches at 11 bases. Per germline, CDR1 SGHTA and CDR2 FQGTGA. J was trimmed by 8 bases and V by 3 bases; bases with no gene match: 0. The CDR3 sequence is 13 residues long. The CDR3 DNA reads TGTGCCAGCAGCTTGGGACTAGCGGATGAGCAGTTCTTC. This codes for CASSLGLADEQFF.

This clone was seen only a few times. The chain recombines TRBV6-6 with TRBJ1-3; no reliable D call. From germline, CDR1 is MNHNY and CDR2 SVGAGI (reference sequence). Trimming took off 4 bases at V and 0 bases at J, with 10 bases between the two ends. The CDR3 sequence is 15 residues long. Written as DNA, the CDR3 is TGTGCCAGCAGTTTACGGACGGGCTCTGGAAACACCATATATTTT. Protein product: CASSLRTGSGNTIYF.

The J gene is TRBJ2-3, the V gene TRBV5-6; TRBD1 or TRBD2 may be the D gene (5 bases each). V shed 0 bases and J shed 2 bases, with 10 bases lying between them. The CDR3 loop spans 15 amino acids. Germline V lookup: CDR1 SGHDT, CDR2 YYEEEE. CDR3 in DNA: TGTGCCAGCAGCTTGGGTGGGGGAACCACAGATACGCAGTATTTT. Residues: CASSLGGGTTDTQYF.

This CDR3 is CASSHPDRAGANVLTF. The CDR3, as DNA: TGTGCCAGCAGCCACCCCGACAGGGCTGGGGCCAACGTCCTGACTTTC. The chain couples TRBV5-4 to TRBJ2-6, with 7 bases identical to TRBD1. In germline, CDR1 is SGHNT, CDR2 YYREEE (reference sequence). The V and J ends lost 4 bases and 2 bases, in that order; junction bases with no gene match: 6. The CDR3 is 16 amino acids.

This clone was counted only a few times. The chain has TRBV7-9 and TRBJ2-1, with 8 bases aligning to TRBD1. Trimming removed 5 bases from V and 7 bases from J; junction bases left unmatched: 13. CDR1 and CDR2 (germline): SEHNR, FQNEAQ (reference sequence). This CDR3 has 16 amino acids. The CDR3, as DNA: TGTGCCAGCAGCCCCCTCAGGACAGGGAATTGGAATGAGCAGTTCTTC. Translating it yields CASSPLRTGNWNEQFF.

This clone was picked up a small number of times. The chain links TRBV4-3 to TRBJ2-1, with D perhaps matching TRBD2 (6 bases). From germline, CDR1 is LGHNA and CDR2 YSLEER. The CDR3 runs to 13 residues. V dropped 2 bases and J dropped 12 bases, with 14 bases sitting between them. The CDR3 spells CASSQRGSRLQFF. Here the CDR3 DNA reads TGCGCCAGCAGCCAACGGGGGAGCAGGCTGCAGTTCTTC.

This clone appeared a few times. The V call is TRBV4-1, the J call TRBJ2-1; D may correspond to TRBD1 or TRBD2 (5 bases each). Trimming cost V 5 bases and J 0 bases, with 20 bases left between them. Germline values: CDR1 MGHRA, CDR2 YSYEKL. CDR3 length: 18 amino acids. CDR3 sequence (DNA): TGCGCCAGCAGCAGGGGAAGGGAGACTTCGAGCTCCTACAATGAGCAGTTCTTC. Amino acid sequence: CASSRGRETSSSYNEQFF.

The sample holds one count of this clone. V usage is TRBV27 and J usage is TRBJ2-3, with 7 bases aligning to TRBD1. The V segment lost 6 bases and the J segment 3 bases; nucleotides outside the gene matches: 9. The CDR3 contains 15 residues. The V gene's germline CDR1 is MNHEY and CDR2 SMNVEV (reference sequence). Here the CDR3 reads CASSPDRHPTDTQYF. CDR3 DNA sequence: TGTGCCAGCAGCCCGGACAGGCACCCAACAGATACGCAGTATTTT.

This chain joins TRBV28 and TRBJ2-5, with 8 nucleotides matching TRBD2. CDR3 length equals 15 residues. Trimming removed 4 bases from V and 1 base from J; junction bases left unmatched: 5. Germline CDR1 and CDR2: MDHEN and SYDVKM. The CDR3 nucleotides read TGTGCCAGCAGTTCCCCCACTAGCGGCCAAGAGACCCAGTACTTC. The encoded protein is CASSSPTSGQETQYF. The variable domain in full, with the rest retrieved from reference TRBV28 and TRBJ2-5, is DVKVTQSSRYLVKRTGEKVFLECVQDMDHENMFWYRQDPGLGLRLIYFSYDVKMKEKGDIPEGYSVSREKKERFSLILESASTNQTSMYLCASSSPTSGQETQYFGPGTRLLVL.

J is TRBJ1-3 and V is TRBV7-4; a weak D match, TRBD1 (6 bases). Germline V CDR1 and CDR2: SGHVT, SQSDAQ. V shed 5 bases and J shed 7 bases, with 24 bases lying between them. The CDR3 is 17 amino acids. The CDR3 loop reads CASSPPDSRRLGNTIYF. CDR3 DNA sequence: TGTGCCAGCAGCCCCCCGGACAGCCGAAGACTGGGTAACACCATATATTTT.

V usage is TRBV9 and J usage is TRBJ2-7; D remains unclear. The CDR3 has 15 residues. Germline loops: CDR1 SGDLS, CDR2 YYNGEE. V shed 0 bases and J shed 8 bases, with 18 bases lying between them. The CDR3 DNA follows: TGTGCCAGCAGCGTAGGATACGGCTTGTATACGAAGCAGTACTTC. Residues: CASSVGYGLYTKQYF.

This clone was seen a few times. The chain couples TRBV15 to TRBJ2-5; TRBD1 agrees at 7 bases. V lost 1 base, J lost 2 bases, and 10 bases stayed unmatched. CDR3 length: 17 amino acids. Germline loops: CDR1 LNHNV, CDR2 YYDKDF (reference sequence). In DNA, the CDR3 is TGTGCCACCAGCAGAGGACATCAGGACAGGTCACAAGAGACCCAGTACTTC. Translating gives CATSRGHQDRSQETQYF.

This clone was observed a handful of times. The CDR3 protein is CASSLGLGRGTDTQYF. Here the CDR3 DNA reads TGTGCCAGCAGTCTGGGGCTAGGTAGGGGCACAGATACGCAGTATTTT. The chain links TRBV6-6 to TRBJ2-3; weak D call: TRBD1 (5 bases). Germline V CDR1 and CDR2: MNHNY, SVGAGI (reference sequence). The CDR3 runs to 16 residues. The germline V and J ends were trimmed by 5 bases and 1 base, with 16 bases remaining between them.

In its sample, this clone was seen a few times. J is TRBJ2-1 and V is TRBV6-6, with a possible D match to TRBD2 (6 bases). Germline loops: CDR1 MNHNY, CDR2 SVGAGI (reference sequence). This CDR3 region has 12 residues. Trimming removed 10 bases at V and 5 bases at J, with 12 bases between. As DNA, the CDR3 is TGTGCCACCCGGGAGCCCAACAATGAGCAGTTCTTC. This codes for CATREPNNEQFF.

The V and J genes are TRBV9 and TRBJ2-6, with D possibly matching TRBD2 (6 bases). The CDR3 runs 15 residues. The germline V gene encodes CDR1 SGDLS and CDR2 YYNGEE. Trimming stripped 7 bases from V and 1 base from J, with 12 bases between. Here the CDR3 DNA reads TGTGCCAGCCAGGGAGGATGGTCTGGGGCCAACGTCCTGACTTTC. The encoded protein is CASQGGWSGANVLTF.

The chain joins TRBV7-2 to TRBJ2-1; 12 bases are a match to TRBD2. V lost 5 bases, J lost 6 bases, and 14 bases stayed unmatched. CDR3 length: 18 residues. In germline, CDR1 is SGHTA, CDR2 FQGNSA. CDR3 sequence (DNA): TGTGCCAGCAGCCCTAAGAACAGTCTAGCGGGAGGGGGCAATGAGCAGTTCTTC. Encoded protein: CASSPKNSLAGGGNEQFF.

The rearrangement joins TRBV18 to TRBJ2-7; D possibly corresponds to TRBD1 (6 bases). The CDR3 has 14 residues. CDR1 KGHSH and CDR2 LQKENI come from the germline V gene. V lost 4 bases, J lost 0 bases, and 10 bases lay in between. Here the CDR3 DNA reads TGTGCCAGCTCACGACAGGACAACTCCTACGAGCAGTACTTC. Its translation is CASSRQDNSYEQYF. Full variable domain (outside the CDR3, taken from reference TRBV18 and TRBJ2-7): NAGVMQNPRHLVRRRGQEARLRCSPMKGHSHVYWYRQLPEEGLKFMVYLQKENIIDESGMPKERFSAEFPKEGPSILRIQQVVRGDSAAYFCASSRQDNSYEQYFGPGTRLTVT.

This clone has more than one count but fewer than ten. The CDR3 DNA follows: TGCGCCAGCAGCCAAAGGAGGACTAGCGGCACAGATACGCAGTATTTT. This encodes CASSQRRTSGTDTQYF. V gene TRBV4-3 combines with J gene TRBJ2-3, with TRBD2 matching 9 bases. Trimming took 2 bases from V and 1 from J; bases not matched to a gene: 4. The V gene's germline CDR1 is LGHNA and CDR2 YSLEER. This CDR3 is built from 16 residues.

The V and J genes are TRBV6-5 and TRBJ2-7, with 8 bases fitting TRBD2. The germline CDR1 and CDR2 sequences are MNHEY and SVGAGI. The CDR3 loop spans 13 amino acids. The V segment lost 8 bases and the J segment 0 bases; nucleotides outside the gene matches: 3. The CDR3 is CASSGGNSYEQYF. In DNA form, the CDR3 reads TGTGCCAGCTCGGGGGGGAACTCCTACGAGCAGTACTTC.